These T cell receptor beta chains were read from a single sample in a study of blood T cell repertoires in COVID-19. Method: immunoSEQ multiplex PCR; TCRdb's copy keeps in-frame clones and lacks some. The sample lists approximately 240,000 clones, 70% to 85% occurring once. What was sequenced was peripheral blood. The receptors stem from a woman of 80 years or more with active or convalescent COVID-19. The CDR3 runs from the conserved cysteine through the conserved F or W. A D gene is named only where the DNA matches it firmly. A clone size is listed for some rows: how often the clone was seen (once, few, many), or a class if it is expanded.

clone size: NA
V gene: TRBV6-5
D gene: TRBD1
J gene: TRBJ1-4
CDR3 DNA: TGTGCCAGCAGGTTACAGGGGGCGAGCGAAAAACTGTTTTTT
CDR3 protein: CASRLQGASEKLFF

clone size: NA
V gene: TRBV7-9
D gene: TRBD1
J gene: TRBJ1-2
CDR3 DNA: TGTGCCAGCAGCTCATATCCGGGACAGGGCTCTAACTATGGCTACACCTTC
CDR3 protein: CASSSYPGQGSNYGYTF

clone size: NA
V gene: TRBV9
D gene: NA
J gene: TRBJ2-3
CDR3 DNA: TGTGCCAGCAGCGTAGACGGGGGTACCCTCACAGATACGCAGTATTTT
CDR3 protein: CASSVDGGTLTDTQYF

clone size: NA
V gene: TRBV28
D gene: NA
J gene: TRBJ2-3
CDR3 DNA: TGTGCCAGCAGTTTAGTACAGAGCACAGATACGCAGTATTTT
CDR3 protein: CASSLVQSTDTQYF

clone size: NA
V gene: TRBV18
D gene: TRBD1
J gene: TRBJ1-1
CDR3 DNA: TGTGCCAGCTCACTGACCCTTGACAGGGATGAAGCTTTCTTT
CDR3 protein: CASSLTLDRDEAFF

clone size: NA
V gene: TRBV5-1
D gene: NA
J gene: TRBJ1-4
CDR3 DNA: TGCGCCAGCAGTCCCCGCGGGGAGGCTAATGAAAAACTGTTTTTT
CDR3 protein: CASSPRGEANEKLFF

clone size: NA
V gene: TRBV30
D gene: NA
J gene: TRBJ1-6
CDR3 DNA: TGTGCCTGGAGGGACGGCACAGGGTATAATTCACCCCTCCACTTT
CDR3 protein: CAWRDGTGYNSPLHF

clone size: NA
V gene: TRBV3-1/TRBV3-2
D gene: TRBD1
J gene: TRBJ2-2
CDR3 DNA: TGTGCCAGCAGCTCGAGGACAGGCGGCACCGGGGAGCTGTTTTTT
CDR3 protein: CASSSRTGGTGELFF

clone size: NA
V gene: TRBV30
D gene: TRBD2
J gene: TRBJ2-3
CDR3 DNA: TGTGCCTGGAGACTAGCGGGATCAGATACGCAGTATTTT
CDR3 protein: CAWRLAGSDTQYF

clone size: NA
V gene: TRBV2
D gene: NA
J gene: TRBJ2-7
CDR3 DNA: TGTGCCAGCAGTGAAGCAACGACTTACACCTACGAGCAGTACTTC
CDR3 protein: CASSEATTYTYEQYF

clone size: NA
V gene: TRBV4-1
D gene: TRBD1
J gene: TRBJ1-1
CDR3 DNA: TGCGCCAGCAGCCAAGGGACAGGGGCCTCGCGTCCTGAAGCTTTCTTT
CDR3 protein: CASSQGTGASRPEAFF

clone size: NA
V gene: TRBV20-1
D gene: NA
J gene: TRBJ1-6
CDR3 DNA: TGCAGTGCTAGTCACAGGTCCCAAGGATCCTATAATTCACCCCTCCACTTT
CDR3 protein: CSASHRSQGSYNSPLHF

clone size: NA
V gene: TRBV12-5
D gene: NA
J gene: TRBJ2-1
CDR3 DNA: TGTGCTAGTGGTTTGGACCCCAACACTGAGCAGTTCTTC
CDR3 protein: CASGLDPNTEQFF

clone size: once
V gene: TRBV3-1/TRBV3-2
D gene: TRBD1
J gene: TRBJ1-6
CDR3 DNA: TGTGCCAGCAGCCCCCACGACAGGGTCGGATCACCCCTCCACTTT
CDR3 protein: CASSPHDRVGSPLHF

clone size: NA
V gene: TRBV10-3
D gene: TRBD1
J gene: TRBJ1-5
CDR3 DNA: TGTGCCATCAGTTGGGACAGGAGTAATCAGCCCCAGCATTTT
CDR3 protein: CAISWDRSNQPQHF

clone size: few
V gene: TRBV2
D gene: NA
J gene: TRBJ1-1
CDR3 DNA: TGTGCCAGCAGTGTACACATTACTGAAGCTTTCTTT
CDR3 protein: CASSVHITEAFF

clone size: NA
V gene: TRBV6-1
D gene: NA
J gene: TRBJ1-5
CDR3 DNA: TGTGCCAGCAGTGAACGGTGGCTCGGGGTCCAGCCCCAGCATTTT
CDR3 protein: CASSERWLGVQPQHF

clone size: NA
V gene: TRBV7-2
D gene: TRBD1
J gene: TRBJ1-2
CDR3 DNA: TGTGCCAGCAGCTACAGGGGGCGGCCTGGCTACACCTTC
CDR3 protein: CASSYRGRPGYTF

clone size: NA
V gene: TRBV6-6
D gene: TRBD2
J gene: TRBJ2-2
CDR3 DNA: TGTGCCAGCCGCCATCTGGGCGGGAGGGCTTCCGGGGAGCTGTTTTTT
CDR3 protein: CASRHLGGRASGELFF

clone size: once
V gene: TRBV18
D gene: TRBD2
J gene: TRBJ2-3
CDR3 DNA: TGTGCCAGCTCACCGACGGGGGGGGATACGCAGTATTTT
CDR3 protein: CASSPTGGDTQYF

clone size: NA
V gene: TRBV27
D gene: TRBD1
J gene: TRBJ1-3
CDR3 DNA: TGTGCCAGCAGTTTGGACAGGGCAGCTGGAAACACCATATATTTT
CDR3 protein: CASSLDRAAGNTIYF

clone size: NA
V gene: TRBV18
D gene: NA
J gene: TRBJ2-3
CDR3 DNA: TGTGCCAGCTCACCACCGGCCACTAGTGTCACAGATACGCAGTATTTT
CDR3 protein: CASSPPATSVTDTQYF

clone size: NA
V gene: TRBV10-1
D gene: TRBD1
J gene: TRBJ2-3
CDR3 DNA: TGCGCCAGCAGTGAGCATCAGGGGGCGGTAGATACGCAGTATTTT
CDR3 protein: CASSEHQGAVDTQYF

clone size: NA
V gene: TRBV5-1
D gene: TRBD1
J gene: TRBJ2-7
CDR3 DNA: TGCGCCAGCAGCGCCCGGACAGGGTCCTACGAGCAGTACTTC
CDR3 protein: CASSARTGSYEQYF

clone size: NA
V gene: TRBV18
D gene: TRBD1
J gene: TRBJ1-2
CDR3 DNA: TGTGCCAGCTCCCACCGGGACAGGGATAACTATGGCTACACCTTC
CDR3 protein: CASSHRDRDNYGYTF

clone size: NA
V gene: TRBV5-1
D gene: NA
J gene: TRBJ1-2
CDR3 DNA: TGCGCCAGCAGCCCCGCGGGGGATGCGCCTTATGGCTACACCTTC
CDR3 protein: CASSPAGDAPYGYTF

clone size: NA
V gene: TRBV27
D gene: NA
J gene: TRBJ1-3
CDR3 DNA: TGTGCCAGCCGACCTACTACCGGAAACACCATATATTTT
CDR3 protein: CASRPTTGNTIYF

clone size: once
V gene: TRBV7-8
D gene: NA
J gene: TRBJ1-4
CDR3 DNA: TGTGCCAGCAGCTTAGTTGGTGGGGCCAAGAGTAATGAAAAACTGTTTTTT
CDR3 protein: CASSLVGGAKSNEKLFF

clone size: NA
V gene: TRBV18
D gene: NA
J gene: TRBJ2-5
CDR3 DNA: TGTGCCAGCGGGACAAAGCGGGGTTTGGAGACCCAGTACTTC
CDR3 protein: CASGTKRGLETQYF

clone size: NA
V gene: TRBV5-1
D gene: NA
J gene: TRBJ2-1
CDR3 DNA: TGCGCCAGCAGTATAGACATTTACAATGAGCAGTTCTTC
CDR3 protein: CASSIDIYNEQFF

clone size: NA
V gene: TRBV5-4
D gene: NA
J gene: TRBJ2-2
CDR3 DNA: TGTGCCAGCAGCGGCAGGAACACCGGGGAGCTGTTTTTT
CDR3 protein: CASSGRNTGELFF

clone size: NA
V gene: TRBV28
D gene: TRBD2
J gene: TRBJ2-7
CDR3 DNA: TGTGCCAGCAGTTTAGTCAGCGGGGTTACCTACGAGCAGTACTTC
CDR3 protein: CASSLVSGVTYEQYF

clone size: once
V gene: TRBV19
D gene: NA
J gene: TRBJ1-1
CDR3 DNA: TGTGCCAGTAGTTCAAGGGTAGGGAGGGAGAACACTGAAGCTTTCTTT
CDR3 protein: CASSSRVGRENTEAFF

clone size: once
V gene: TRBV11-2
D gene: NA
J gene: TRBJ2-5
CDR3 DNA: TGTGCCAGCAGCTACACGGAGGCCATAGAGACCCAGTACTTC
CDR3 protein: CASSYTEAIETQYF

clone size: few
V gene: TRBV4-2
D gene: TRBD2
J gene: TRBJ2-7
CDR3 DNA: TGTGCCAGCTCCCAAGGGCGGGAGCCATCCGAGCAGTACTTC
CDR3 protein: CASSQGREPSEQYF

clone size: NA
V gene: TRBV24-1
D gene: TRBD1
J gene: TRBJ1-2
CDR3 DNA: TGTGCCACCAGTGATTCTCCGGGACAGAGAACTGGCTACACCTTC
CDR3 protein: CATSDSPGQRTGYTF

clone size: NA
V gene: TRBV18
D gene: NA
J gene: TRBJ2-1
CDR3 DNA: TGTGCCAGCTCACCTGGGACTTACAATGAGCAGTTCTTC
CDR3 protein: CASSPGTYNEQFF

clone size: NA
V gene: TRBV4-2
D gene: NA
J gene: TRBJ1-5
CDR3 DNA: TGTGCCAGCAGCCCAGGGTACTTGGGGCCCCAGCATTTT
CDR3 protein: CASSPGYLGPQHF

clone size: NA
V gene: TRBV5-1
D gene: NA
J gene: TRBJ1-5
CDR3 DNA: TGCGCCAGCAGCGGGGGACTGGGGAATCAGCCCCAGCATTTT
CDR3 protein: CASSGGLGNQPQHF

clone size: NA
V gene: TRBV5-1
D gene: TRBD1
J gene: TRBJ1-2
CDR3 DNA: TGCGCCAGCAGCTTGGGCCCAGGACAGGGAGCCTTGGATGGCTACACCTTC
CDR3 protein: CASSLGPGQGALDGYTF

clone size: NA
V gene: TRBV6-5
D gene: TRBD2
J gene: TRBJ2-7
CDR3 DNA: TGTGCCAGCAGGATAGGACTAGCGGGGACCTACGAGCAGTACTTC
CDR3 protein: CASRIGLAGTYEQYF

clone size: NA
V gene: TRBV5-6
D gene: NA
J gene: TRBJ2-3
CDR3 DNA: TGTGCCAGCAGCTTGGACGCTACCTCGACTAGCACAGATACGCAGTATTTT
CDR3 protein: CASSLDATSTSTDTQYF

clone size: NA
V gene: TRBV7-9
D gene: NA
J gene: TRBJ2-1
CDR3 DNA: TGTGCCAGCAGCTTAACTCCGGGAGTAGAGCAGTTCTTC
CDR3 protein: CASSLTPGVEQFF

clone size: NA
V gene: TRBV19
D gene: NA
J gene: TRBJ1-5
CDR3 DNA: TGTGCCAGTAGTCCCCTCCCCGGGGGAGGCAATCAGCCCCAGCATTTT
CDR3 protein: CASSPLPGGGNQPQHF

clone size: NA
V gene: TRBV30
D gene: NA
J gene: TRBJ1-6
CDR3 DNA: TGTGCCTGGAGTCTACGTCTCCGGGGTAATTCACCCCTCCACTTT
CDR3 protein: CAWSLRLRGNSPLHF

clone size: NA
V gene: TRBV27
D gene: TRBD2
J gene: TRBJ2-3
CDR3 DNA: TGTGCCAGCAGTTTCCCCCAGGGCGGGAGATTGCGAGATACGCAGTATTTT
CDR3 protein: CASSFPQGGRLRDTQYF

clone size: NA
V gene: TRBV28
D gene: TRBD1
J gene: TRBJ1-2
CDR3 DNA: TGTGCCACCAGGGACAGGGCATCGAACTATGGCTACACCTTC
CDR3 protein: CATRDRASNYGYTF

clone size: few
V gene: TRBV5-1
D gene: TRBD1
J gene: TRBJ2-1
CDR3 DNA: TGCGCCAGCAGCTTTGGGACAGGGGTGACCAATGAGCAGTTCTTC
CDR3 protein: CASSFGTGVTNEQFF

clone size: few
V gene: TRBV6-6
D gene: TRBD2
J gene: TRBJ2-5
CDR3 DNA: TGTGCCAGCAGCCGCCGACAGGAGCGGGGGCGGGGGACCCAGTACTTC
CDR3 protein: CASSRRQERGRGTQYF